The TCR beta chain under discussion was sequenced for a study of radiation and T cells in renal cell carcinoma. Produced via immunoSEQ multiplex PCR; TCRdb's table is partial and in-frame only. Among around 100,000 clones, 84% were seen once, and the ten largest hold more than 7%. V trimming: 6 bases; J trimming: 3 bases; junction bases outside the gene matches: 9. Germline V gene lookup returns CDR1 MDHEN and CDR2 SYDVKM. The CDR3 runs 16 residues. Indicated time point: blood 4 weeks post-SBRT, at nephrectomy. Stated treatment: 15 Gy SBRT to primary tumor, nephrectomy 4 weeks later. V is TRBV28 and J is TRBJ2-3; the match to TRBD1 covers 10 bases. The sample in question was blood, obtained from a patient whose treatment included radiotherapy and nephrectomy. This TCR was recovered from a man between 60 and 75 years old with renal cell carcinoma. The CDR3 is CASRGRQGATTDTQYF. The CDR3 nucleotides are TGTGCCAGCAGGGGGAGACAGGGGGCGACGACAGATACGCAGTATTTT.